The 20 T cell receptor beta chains presented below share a single source sample, sequenced in a study of T cells after yellow fever vaccination. One entry per CDR3 protein results from TCRdb running MiXCR on the 5' RACE reads. The repertoire holds about 430,000 distinct CDR3 sequences, with around a sixth as singletons. This specimen was PBMCs, taken before the yellow fever booster vaccination. These receptors were collected from a man between 18 and 35 years old who received the YFV17D yellow fever vaccine.

This clonotype was recorded many times. DNA for the CDR3: TGCAGTGCCAGCCTGGCGGGGGGGAATTCACCCCTCCACTTT. Protein: CSASLAGGNSPLHF. The chain is built from TRBV20-1 and TRBJ1-6; weak D call: TRBD1 (5 bases). There are 14 residues in the CDR3. Germline CDR1 is DFQATT and CDR2 is SNEGSKA (reference sequence). V dropped 6 bases and J dropped 7 bases, with 16 bases sitting between them.

The sample holds many counts of this clonotype. The chain joins TRBV7-2 to TRBJ2-5; 8 nucleotides line up with TRBD1. CDR3 size: 15 residues. Germline CDR1 and CDR2: SGHTA and FQGNSA. The V segment lost 4 bases and the J segment 5 bases; nucleotides outside the gene matches: 9. The CDR3 sequence is CASSSGQGVGETQYF. The CDR3 nucleotides are TGTGCCAGCAGCTCCGGACAGGGTGTGGGGGAGACCCAGTACTTC.

This clonotype has only a few counts. The chain joins TRBV7-3 to TRBJ2-5; 10 bases line up with TRBD2. This CDR3 spans 14 amino acids. V lost 5 bases and J lost 2; bases outside the gene matches: 2. Per germline, CDR1 SGHTA and CDR2 FQGTGA. In DNA form, the CDR3 reads TGTGCCAGCAGCGATAGCGGGGGGCAAGAGACCCAGTACTTC. Translated: CASSDSGGQETQYF.

The chain is built from TRBV14 and TRBJ2-1, with TRBD2 matching over 11 bases. The CDR3 is 20 amino acids. Germline CDR1 SGHDN, CDR2 FVKESK. With V trimmed by 0 bases and J by 8 bases, 18 bases remained unmatched. CDR3 residues: CASSQEGPGLAAHPGHEQFF. CDR3 nucleotides: TGTGCCAGCAGCCAAGAAGGCCCGGGACTAGCGGCGCACCCGGGCCATGAGCAGTTCTTC.

This clonotype was seen ten or more times. The rearrangement joins TRBV20-1 to TRBJ2-7; D is unresolved. Germline V gene data show CDR1 as DFQATT and CDR2 as SNEGSKA (reference sequence). V gave up 0 bases and J gave up 6 bases, with 12 bases separating them. This CDR3 contains 13 residues. DNA for the CDR3: TGCAGTGCTAGAGAACATAAGACGGGCGAGCAGTACTTC. Translated: CSAREHKTGEQYF.

This clonotype has more than one count but fewer than ten. In nucleotides, the CDR3 is TGTGCCAGCAGTTATACCGATGGAGAAGAGACCCAGTACTTC. It specifies CASSYTDGEETQYF. The chain is built from TRBV6-5 and TRBJ2-5; unclear D gene. The V and J ends lost 3 bases and 3 bases respectively, with 11 bases between them. CDR1 is MNHEY, CDR2 SVGAGI, per germline. The CDR3 loop spans 14 amino acids.

This chain links TRBV5-5 with TRBJ2-1, with 7 bases fitting TRBD1. With 5 bases clipped from V and 4 bases from J, the junction kept 3 bases outside the gene matches. The CDR3 totals 13 residues. CDR1 SGHKS and CDR2 YYEKEE come from the germline V gene (reference sequence). The CDR3 sequence is CASSPDRYNEQFF. The CDR3 region has the DNA TGTGCCAGCAGTCCGGACAGGTACAATGAGCAGTTCTTC.

The J gene is TRBJ1-1, the V gene TRBV5-1, with D tentatively TRBD1 (5 bases). There are 14 residues in the CDR3. Trimming shortened V by 4 bases and J by 2 bases, and 12 bases separated the two germline ends. Germline CDR1 is SGHRS and CDR2 is YFSETQ. The CDR3 is CASSQQTANTEAFF. CDR3 DNA sequence: TGCGCCAGCAGCCAACAGACAGCAAACACTGAAGCTTTCTTT.

This clonotype has just a few counts. The chain couples TRBV18 to TRBJ2-2; the D gene is possibly TRBD1 (5 bases). V shed 6 bases and J shed 5 bases, with 10 bases lying between them. Per germline, CDR1 KGHSH and CDR2 LQKENI. The CDR3 covers 13 residues. CDR3 DNA sequence: TGTGCCAGCTCGACAGATGGAACCGGGGAGCTGTTTTTT. It specifies CASSTDGTGELFF.

This clonotype was seen only a few times. CDR3 sequence reads: CASSLPGNGYTF. The CDR3 coding sequence is TGTGCCAGCAGCTTACCGGGAAATGGCTACACCTTC. The chain joins TRBV7-2 to TRBJ1-2; D remains unclear. CDR1 SGHTA and CDR2 FQGNSA come from the germline V gene. The CDR3 is made up of 12 amino acids. The ends were cut back, 2 bases at V and 6 bases at J, with 7 bases in the middle.

The chain employs TRBV4-1 and TRBJ1-5; D not certain. The ends were cut back, 0 bases at V and 4 bases at J, with 19 bases in the middle. The germline V gene has CDR1 MGHRA and CDR2 YSYEKL. This CDR3 is 18 amino acids long. The CDR3: CASSQDYGRSDTNQPQHF. CDR3 nucleotides: TGCGCCAGCAGCCAAGACTATGGACGGAGCGATACGAATCAGCCCCAGCATTTT.

The gene calls are TRBV6-5 and TRBJ1-1; 11 bases align to TRBD1. CDR3 size: 15 residues. The ends lost 4 bases at V and 5 bases at J; junction bases unmatched: 6. The germline V gene encodes CDR1 MNHEY and CDR2 SVGAGI. The CDR3 here is CASSLGQGAWTEAFF. Here the CDR3 DNA reads TGTGCCAGCAGTTTAGGACAGGGGGCTTGGACTGAAGCTTTCTTT.

The chain recombines TRBV4-3 with TRBJ1-1; D gene uncertain. The CDR3 is 14 residues long. In germline, CDR1 is LGHNA, CDR2 YSLEER. Trimming removed 3 bases at V and 1 base at J, with 9 bases between. The CDR3 protein is CASSHILGNTEAFF. The DNA of the CDR3 is TGCGCCAGCAGCCACATATTAGGGAACACTGAAGCTTTCTTT.

This clonotype showed up just a few times. The chain links TRBV6-2 or TRBV6-3 to TRBJ1-2; no definite D call. This CDR3 is 14 amino acids long. CDR1 and CDR2 from the germline V gene are MNHEY and SVGEGT. Deletions cut 1 base from V and 2 bases from J, with 8 bases between. The CDR3 bases are TGTGCCAGCAGTTACTTTACCGGGAACTATGGCTACACCTTC. Its translation: CASSYFTGNYGYTF.

This clonotype was detected only once. An end of the junction differs from the germline gene, which may be a read error. The rearrangement uses TRBV7-9 and TRBJ2-6; possible D gene TRBD1, 8 bases. Germline V CDR1 and CDR2: SEHNR, FQNEAQ (reference sequence). This CDR3 is built from 18 residues. The chain's CDR3 is CASSLDREGKAGANVLTF. CDR3 DNA: TGTGCCAGCAGCTTGGACAGGGAGGGGAAAGCTGGGGCCAACGTCTTGACTTTC.

The CDR3 region is CASSTQDGYSPLHF. The CDR3 region has the DNA TGTGCCAGCTCAACACAGGACGGATACTCACCCCTCCACTTT. The chain employs TRBV18 and TRBJ1-6, with a possible D match to TRBD1 (5 bases). V shed 5 bases and J shed 10 bases, with 15 bases lying between them. Germline lookup yields CDR1 KGHSH and CDR2 LQKENI. The length of the CDR3 is 14 residues.

The chain joins TRBV7-2 to TRBJ1-5; D might be TRBD1 (5 bases). The CDR3 sequence is 15 residues long. Germline V gene sequence: CDR1 SGHTA, CDR2 FQGNSA. Trimming left V 1 base short and J 6 bases short, with 13 bases between. CDR3 sequence reads: CASSLEAGKIQPQHF. CDR3 in DNA: TGTGCCAGCAGCTTAGAGGCAGGGAAAATTCAGCCCCAGCATTTT.

This clonotype was observed a single time. The chain carries TRBV6-1 and TRBJ1-2; 9 bases map to TRBD1. Germline-derived CDR1 and CDR2 are MNHNS and SASEGT. The V segment lost 7 bases and the J segment 2 bases; nucleotides outside the gene matches: 8. The CDR3 sequence is 15 residues long. The CDR3 nucleotides read TGTGCCAGCACCGAACCGGGACAGGGCAACTATGGCTACACCTTC. It codes for CASTEPGQGNYGYTF.

This clonotype was counted only a few times. The V call is TRBV27, the J call TRBJ2-5; D not certain. This CDR3 has 15 amino acids. In germline, CDR1 is MNHEY, CDR2 SMNVEV (reference sequence). V was shortened by 3 bases and J by 4 bases, with 15 bases between the two germline ends. The CDR3 bases are TGTGCCAGCAGTTTTAGTCCCACTTCGCCAGAGACCCAGTACTTC. This gives the protein CASSFSPTSPETQYF.

This clonotype was observed a few times. The V and J genes are TRBV18 and TRBJ2-2; D ambiguous. Trimming took 0 bases from V and 5 from J, leaving 7 bases between them. This CDR3 contains 14 residues. Germline assignment: CDR1 KGHSH and CDR2 LQKENI. CDR3 nucleotides: TGTGCCAGCTCACCACCGACGGTAACCGGGGAGCTGTTTTTT. This sequence encodes CASSPPTVTGELFF.